These T cell receptor beta chains were read from a single sample in a study of T-cell reconstitution after alpha-beta-depleted transplantation in children. Each CDR3 protein gets one entry after TCRdb re-called the PCR reads with MiXCR. This table holds approximately 1,000,000 distinct CDR3 sequences, 25% to 30% found once. The specimen was PBMCs, mostly from graft donor cells, collected 360 days after TCRalphabeta/CD19-depleted stem cell transplant. These receptors were taken from a boy in the first two years of life who had a stem cell transplant for SCID, so the T cells may come from the graft donor. Each CDR3 is given with its conserved first and last residue. Each record gives: V gene, J gene, CDR3 protein.

>TRBV5-1|TRBJ1-1
CASSPGALNTEAFF
>TRBV12-3/TRBV12-4|TRBJ1-1
CASSSAGGRNTEAFF
>TRBV10-3|TRBJ2-1
CAISERGLDWQFF
>TRBV7-8|TRBJ2-5
CASSPLAGASQGETQYF
>TRBV5-6|TRBJ2-7
CASSLIGRQGVMGEQYF
>TRBV6-2/TRBV6-3|TRBJ1-5
CASRSYYGTADNQPQHF
>TRBV5-6|TRBJ2-4
CASSFWQLAKNIQYF
>TRBV5-1|TRBJ2-7
CASSYHRGGGDEQYF
>TRBV12-3/TRBV12-4|TRBJ2-7
CASSPWDRPYEQYF
>TRBV29-1|TRBJ2-5
CSVDPGVKTQYF
>TRBV12-3/TRBV12-4|TRBJ2-3
CASISGGGGADTQYF
>TRBV2|TRBJ1-1
CASSEAVVTEAFF
>TRBV29-1|TRBJ2-2
CSVELARANTGELFF
>TRBV7-9|TRBJ2-7
CASSPIAGSLHEQYF
>TRBV12-3/TRBV12-4|TRBJ2-7
CASSNAGPGYYEQYF
>TRBV20-1|TRBJ2-5
CSAGLAGGRKQETQYF
>TRBV7-9|TRBJ2-1
CASSSARDYEQFF
>TRBV28|TRBJ1-2
CASSLWGTDLVYGYTF
>TRBV21-1|TRBJ1-1
CASKVGTEAFF
>TRBV6-1|TRBJ1-5
CASSKDSYSNQPQHF
>TRBV9|TRBJ2-1
CASSVAPTTNNEQFF
>TRBV20-1|TRBJ1-4
CSARRSPGQGMLELFF
>TRBV20-1|TRBJ2-1
CSARDQGGTAYNEQFF
>TRBV9|TRBJ2-1
CASSVVGFNEQFF
>TRBV7-9|TRBJ2-2
CASSNSRGLTGTGELFF
>TRBV7-9|TRBJ2-5
CASSLWTEETQYF
>TRBV20-1|TRBJ2-7
CSAATSGAYEQYF
>TRBV11-2|TRBJ2-3
CASSLRGGPSRPDTQYF
>TRBV7-2|TRBJ1-2
CASSYRTGGANGYTF
>TRBV4-3|TRBJ2-5
CASSQDGLQETQYF
>TRBV5-6|TRBJ1-1
CASSPPASPEAFF
>TRBV20-1|TRBJ2-1
CSARGDRNNEQFF
>TRBV6-5|TRBJ1-2
CASNLDRGNYGYTF
>TRBV28|TRBJ2-3
CASRRLAGGQAQYF
>TRBV4-3|TRBJ2-7
CASSHWTGTYEQYF
>TRBV6-5|TRBJ2-3
CASSSPGHRTDTQYF
>TRBV6-5|TRBJ2-1
CASSFTSGGAGNEQFF
>TRBV12-3/TRBV12-4|TRBJ2-7
CASSLARRTTGAYEQYF
>TRBV5-1|TRBJ2-7
CASSTGGTYEQYF
>TRBV7-9|TRBJ2-3
CASSSGPGTTDTQYF
>TRBV6-5|TRBJ1-1
CASSYSRGINTEAFF
>TRBV10-3|TRBJ2-5
CAISRTVQETQYF
>TRBV5-4|TRBJ2-1
CASQARGLRDEQFF
>TRBV27|TRBJ2-7
CASSRGRLSYEQYF
>TRBV9|TRBJ2-1
CASSFNPQGAGLAPYNEQFF
>TRBV20-1|TRBJ2-1
CSASASGGVAGQFF
>TRBV6-1|TRBJ1-2
CASSTPGTADYGYTF
>TRBV5-1|TRBJ1-1
CASSLERKGGPNTEAFF
>TRBV12-3/TRBV12-4|TRBJ2-4
CASSFGSLVAKNIQYF
>TRBV10-3|TRBJ1-3
CATSDSGNTIYF
>TRBV12-3/TRBV12-4|TRBJ1-5
CASSSPRGRESNQPQHF
>TRBV4-2|TRBJ2-4
CASSQESGGADIQYF
>TRBV29-1|TRBJ2-5
CSVVSRGLAGLETQYF
>TRBV6-1|TRBJ2-3
CASKGLERLTDTQYF
>TRBV3-1|TRBJ2-5
CASSPIAGGPRETQYF
>TRBV2|TRBJ1-6
CASSGTYPNSPLHF
>TRBV5-1|TRBJ1-1
CASSYGDSAHTEAFF
>TRBV5-5|TRBJ1-1
CASSSLRFLTEAFF